Below are 3 T cell receptor beta chains sequenced from a single sample in a study of control samples from healthy donors and cancer patients. Using immunoSEQ multiplex PCR, the repertoire was profiled, and TCRdb retains in-frame clones only, with some absent. Of roughly 120,000 clones listed, over 75% are singletons. The sample taken for sequencing was PBMCs. The receptors stem from a woman aged 55-69 years with lung cancer.

The V call is TRBV18, the J call TRBJ1-5, with 10 bases fitting TRBD1. The CDR3 runs 16 residues. The germline V gene encodes CDR1 KGHSH and CDR2 LQKENI. The ends lost 2 bases at V and 2 bases at J; junction bases unmatched: 3. The CDR3 loop reads CASSPAGTGGNQPQHF. In nucleotides, the CDR3 is TGTGCCAGCTCACCAGCCGGGACAGGGGGCAATCAGCCCCAGCATTTT.

This rearrangement joins TRBV14 to TRBJ2-3; tentative D call: TRBD2 (6 bases). The germline V gene encodes CDR1 SGHDN and CDR2 FVKESK. CDR3 length: 16 residues. Trimming removed 1 base at V and 1 base at J, with 12 bases between. For the CDR3, the DNA is TGTGCCAGCAGCCAAGTGGGACTGTCTCGCACAGATACGCAGTATTTT. Translating gives CASSQVGLSRTDTQYF. Complete variable domain (other parts from reference TRBV14 and TRBJ2-3): EAGVTQFPSHSVIEKGQTVTLRCDPISGHDNLYWYRRVMGKEIKFLLHFVKESKQDESGMPNNRFLAERTGGTYSTLKVQPAELEDSGVYFCASSQVGLSRTDTQYFGPGTRLTVL.

The CDR3 reads CAWVARTYNEQFF. The CDR3 nucleotides are TGTGCCTGGGTAGCGCGAACCTACAATGAGCAGTTCTTC. This chain uses TRBV30 with TRBJ2-1, with TRBD2 as a possible D gene (5 bases). Germline CDR1 and CDR2: GTSNPN and SVGIG (reference sequence). The CDR3 runs to 13 residues. V dropped 5 bases and J dropped 2 bases, with 10 bases sitting between them.